The clone carrying this T cell receptor (beta chain) was seen only a few times. Its cognate antigen is unknown. Researchers drew blood RNA from unsorted whole blood and extracted germline DNA as well. Germline V gene data show CDR1 as SGHDN and CDR2 as FVKESK. This CDR3 comprises 16 residues. The V gene end was trimmed by 4 bases and the J gene end by 5 bases; junction bases not matched to a gene: 9. These data are taken from a study of tumor-infiltrating lymphocytes in primary liver carcinoma. Study as a whole: The five patients, who were men and women, ranged in age from 30 to 69 years. Findings of the study overall: Tumors reached a significantly greater top-250-clone fraction than blood did (p = 0.039).

Starting material of 400 to 600 ng total RNA yielded TCR beta cDNA via a constant-region primer. Employing slightly modified ARM-PCR, three nested multiplex PCR rounds were run, and these gave rise to the TCR beta libraries. Researchers ran the first two PCR rounds for ten to eleven cycles each with TRBV1-TRBV30 forward primers and a C-beta reverse primer. Via MiXCR, TCRdb re-called the multiplex PCR reads, giving one row per CDR3 protein. The table lists around 330,000 distinct CDR3 sequences, 65% of them singletons. This sequence originates from a man in his forties with primary liver carcinoma and hepatitis B virus infection. V gene TRBV14 combines with J gene TRBJ2-5, with 11 bases identical to TRBD2. The specimen was peripheral blood. The CDR3: CASSPLTSGSLETQYF. CDR3 nucleotide sequence: TGTGCCAGCAGCCCTCTAACTAGCGGGAGTCTGGAGACCCAGTACTTC.